This TCR beta chain comes out of a study of blood T cells in healthy people across ages. On this clonotype: At one of its ends the junction is not consistent with the germline gene, which may arise from a read error.

The CDR3 has 13 residues. The germline CDR1 and CDR2 sequences are ENHRY and SYGVKD. The authors ran a second PCR of about 6 to 12 cycles using a sample-barcoded 5' primer and a J-beta primer mix. TCRdb re-called the 5' RACE reads through MiXCR, storing one row per CDR3 protein. The sample shows about 680,000 distinct CDR3 sequences, around 48% of them seen only once. The chain uses TRBV10-3 and TRBJ1-5; D not certain. Sequencing was carried out using blood. The sequence was collected from a woman aged 60-75 years in good health. CDR3 DNA sequence: TGTGCCATCGGGCCAGAGGAGAGTCAGCCCCCGCATTTT. Its translation: CAIGPEESQPPHF.